These T cell receptor beta chains were read from a single sample in a study of cytotoxic CD8 clonotypes in ibrutinib-treated CLL. Clones were read by immunoSEQ multiplex PCR, and TCRdb kept only the in-frame ones, dropping some. The table has about 74,000 clones, 80% seen once. The sample in question was PBMCs, obtained at disease progression, from a patient treated with ibrutinib. Receptors were obtained from a human donor with chronic lymphocytic leukemia. CDR3s include the opening cysteine and the closing phenylalanine or tryptophan. D genes are given only for firm matches. Clone size is stated in some rows and not others, as once, few, many or a class when expanded.

d_gene,j_gene,len,v_gene,abundance,CDR3aa
-,TRBJ2-7,12,TRBV10-3,-,CAISDLPYEQYF
-,TRBJ1-2,14,TRBV7-9,-,CASSRDRLGYGYTF
-,TRBJ2-3,14,TRBV7-7,-,CASSPTGGADTQYF
-,TRBJ2-3,13,TRBV6-1,-,CASTRTRVDTQYF
TRBD1,TRBJ1-4,14,TRBV30,few,CAWRGGTGNEKLFF
-,TRBJ1-1,14,TRBV7-2,-,CASSLQGSYTEAFF
TRBD2,TRBJ2-3,17,TRBV5-1,-,CASSSGTSGTSTDTQYF
-,TRBJ2-3,14,TRBV5-1,-,CASSLGLHPDTQYF
TRBD1,TRBJ1-3,15,TRBV25-1,once,CASSQDRVFGNTIYF
-,TRBJ1-4,15,TRBV19,-,CASSDSPATNEKLFF
-,TRBJ1-2,13,TRBV9,-,CASSSRATYGYTF
TRBD1,TRBJ1-2,14,TRBV11-2,-,CASSFWTGRSGYTF
TRBD1,TRBJ1-2,13,TRBV28,-,CASRGGTGNGYTF
-,TRBJ2-7,13,TRBV28,once,CASSLLGSYEQYF
-,TRBJ2-1,15,TRBV9,-,CASSVAAGGYNEQFF
TRBD1,TRBJ2-1,16,TRBV5-1,few,CASSLARTGGSDEQFF
TRBD1,TRBJ2-7,16,TRBV19,once,CASSFQRMAGGHEQYF
TRBD1,TRBJ2-3,14,TRBV6-5,-,CASRPTGWSDTQYF
-,TRBJ1-1,13,TRBV7-8,-,CASSIGVRTEAFF
-,TRBJ2-2,15,TRBV11-1,-,CASSFWGKDTGELFF
-,TRBJ1-1,11,TRBV5-6,-,CASSFGTEAFF
TRBD1,TRBJ1-5,14,TRBV7-6,-,CASSSGQGVQPQHF